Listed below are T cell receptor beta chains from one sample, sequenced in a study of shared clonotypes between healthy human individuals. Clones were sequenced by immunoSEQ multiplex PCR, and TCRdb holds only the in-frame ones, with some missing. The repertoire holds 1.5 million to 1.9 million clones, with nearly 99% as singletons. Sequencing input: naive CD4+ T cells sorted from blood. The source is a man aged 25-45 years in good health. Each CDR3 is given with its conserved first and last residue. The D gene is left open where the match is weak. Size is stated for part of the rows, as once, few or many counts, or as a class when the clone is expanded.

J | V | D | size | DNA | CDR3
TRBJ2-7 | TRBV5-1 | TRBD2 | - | TGCGCCAGCAGCCCGGGACTAGCGGACCATCCCTACGAGCAGTACTTC | CASSPGLADHPYEQYF
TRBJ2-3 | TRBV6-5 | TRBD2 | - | TGTGCCAGCAGTTACGCAGGGAGGGTCGCAGATACGCAGTATTTT | CASSYAGRVADTQYF
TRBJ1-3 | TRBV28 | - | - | TGTGCCAGCAGTCCAAGGACCGTGAGAAACACCATATATTTT | CASSPRTVRNTIYF
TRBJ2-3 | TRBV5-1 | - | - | TGCGCCAGCAGCTTGGGTGGGAGTCCCACAGATACGCAGTATTTT | CASSLGGSPTDTQYF
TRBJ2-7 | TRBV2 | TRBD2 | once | TGTGCCAGCAGCGGAACTAGCGGGAGGGCCTTCTACGAGCAGTACTTC | CASSGTSGRAFYEQYF
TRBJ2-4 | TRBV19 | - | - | TGTGCCAGTAGGGGTGGGGCGGGAGCCAAAAACATTCAGTACTTC | CASRGGAGAKNIQYF
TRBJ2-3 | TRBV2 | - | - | TGTGCCAGCAGTGGCGCTGGTAGCACAGATACGCAGTATTTT | CASSGAGSTDTQYF
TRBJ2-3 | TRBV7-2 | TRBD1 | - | TGTGCCAGCGGTAAGGACAGGGCAGATACGCAGTATTTT | CASGKDRADTQYF
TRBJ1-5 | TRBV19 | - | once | TGTGCCAGTAGTTCGGCCAGGAATCAGCCCCAGCATTTT | CASSSARNQPQHF
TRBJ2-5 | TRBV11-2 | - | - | TGTGCCAGCTCCTCGCCTAGGATGCGGGAGACCCAGTACTTC | CASSSPRMRETQYF
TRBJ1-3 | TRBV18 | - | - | TGTGCCAGCTCACAAGTTTTAGGGGACTCTGGAAACACCATATATTTT | CASSQVLGDSGNTIYF
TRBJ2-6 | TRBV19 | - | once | TGTGCCAGTAGTACGGGGGAGTTACTCTCTGGGGCCAACGTCCTGACTTTC | CASSTGELLSGANVLTF
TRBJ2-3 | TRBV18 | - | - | TGTGCCAGCTCACCACGACTAGGTACGCAGTATTTT | CASSPRLGTQYF
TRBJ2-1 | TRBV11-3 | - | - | TGTGCCAGCAGCCCCACCGTGACCGCCTACAATGAGCAGTTCTTC | CASSPTVTAYNEQFF
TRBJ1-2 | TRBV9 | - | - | TGTGCCAGCAGCGTAGGGGTTGCTAACTATGGCTACACCTTC | CASSVGVANYGYTF
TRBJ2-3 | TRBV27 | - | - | TGTGCCAGCAGTTTGGGCAGGGTTAGCAGCACAGATACGCAGTATTTT | CASSLGRVSSTDTQYF
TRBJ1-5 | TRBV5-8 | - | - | TGTGCCAGCAGCTTGTCCAGGGAGGCTATGAGCAATCAGCCCCAGCATTTT | CASSLSREAMSNQPQHF
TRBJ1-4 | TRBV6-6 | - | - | TGTGCCAGCGCTTGGGGCCCAGATAATGAAAAACTGTTTTTT | CASAWGPDNEKLFF
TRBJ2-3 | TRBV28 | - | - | TGTGCCAGCAGTTTTCTGACAGATACGCAGTATTTT | CASSFLTDTQYF
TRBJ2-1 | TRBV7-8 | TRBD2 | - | TGTGCCAGCAGCTATAGCGGGAGAATGGATGAGCAGTTCTTC | CASSYSGRMDEQFF
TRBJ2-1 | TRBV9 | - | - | TGTGCCAGCAGCGGAGGGGTGTCGAGCTCCTACAATGAGCAGTTCTTC | CASSGGVSSSYNEQFF
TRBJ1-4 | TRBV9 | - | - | TGTGCCAGCAGCGTAGATGGGCACAGGAATGAAAAACTGTTTTTT | CASSVDGHRNEKLFF
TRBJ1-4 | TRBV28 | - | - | TGTGCCAGCAGACGTTCAGGGCTTTTTGAAAAACTGTTTTTT | CASRRSGLFEKLFF
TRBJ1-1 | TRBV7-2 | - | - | TGTGCCAGCAGCTTAAGAAGTACAGTATTGAACACTGAAGCTTTCTTT | CASSLRSTVLNTEAFF
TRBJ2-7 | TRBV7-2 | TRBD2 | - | TGTGCCAGCAGCAGGAGGACTAGCGGGAGTGACTCCTACGAGCAGTACTTC | CASSRRTSGSDSYEQYF
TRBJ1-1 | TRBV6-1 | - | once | TGTGCCAGCAGCCCCGTCGGTACCACTGAAGCTTTCTTT | CASSPVGTTEAFF
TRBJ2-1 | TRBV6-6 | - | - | TGTGCCAGCAGCCCACCCGCTAGGAATGAGCAGTTCTTC | CASSPPARNEQFF
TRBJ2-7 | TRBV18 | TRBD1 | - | TGTGCCAGCTCCCGGACAGGGGTCTCCTACGAGCAGTACTTC | CASSRTGVSYEQYF
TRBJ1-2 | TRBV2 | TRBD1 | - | TGTGCCAGCAGTGAAGGGGGGACAGGGCGAGGCTACACCTTC | CASSEGGTGRGYTF
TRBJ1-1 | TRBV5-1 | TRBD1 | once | TGCGCCAGCGTAGGACAGGGGAACACTGAAGCTTTCTTT | CASVGQGNTEAFF
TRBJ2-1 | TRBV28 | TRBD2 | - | TGTGCCAGCAGTGACGCGAAAGAACTAGCGGGAGGGCAGTTCTTC | CASSDAKELAGGQFF
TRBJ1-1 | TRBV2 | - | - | TGTGCCAGCAGTGAGCAGGGTATGGACACTGAAGCTTTCTTT | CASSEQGMDTEAFF
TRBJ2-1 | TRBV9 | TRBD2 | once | TGTGCCAGCAGCGTAGTACAGACCGGGGGGGATGAGCAGTTCTTC | CASSVVQTGGDEQFF
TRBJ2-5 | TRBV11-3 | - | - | TGTGCCAGCAGCTTGGTCGGGGCAGAGACCCAGTACTTC | CASSLVGAETQYF
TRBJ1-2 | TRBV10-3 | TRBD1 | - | TGTGCCATCAGTGGAGACAGGGGCGGTGGCTACACCTTC | CAISGDRGGGYTF
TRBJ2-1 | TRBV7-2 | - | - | TGTGCCAGCAGCCGTCAGTTCTCCTACAATGAGCAGTTCTTC | CASSRQFSYNEQFF
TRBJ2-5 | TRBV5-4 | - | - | TGTGCCAGCAGCTTCAAACTAGCCCAACAAGAGACCCAGTACTTC | CASSFKLAQQETQYF
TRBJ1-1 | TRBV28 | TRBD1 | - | TGTGCCAGCCAGACACAGGGGGGGAAGAACACTGAAGCTTTCTTT | CASQTQGGKNTEAFF
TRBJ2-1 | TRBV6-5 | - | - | TGTGCCAGCAGTTACCAGGGTCTGATTTTCTTC | CASSYQGLIFF
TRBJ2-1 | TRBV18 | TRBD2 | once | TGTGCCAGCTCACCACCGTCTAGCGGGAGGGCCCAGTTCTTC | CASSPPSSGRAQFF
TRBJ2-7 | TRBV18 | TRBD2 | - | TGTGCCAGCTCCAAAGGAGCGGGAGTAGGGAGCTCCTACGAGCAGTACTTC | CASSKGAGVGSSYEQYF
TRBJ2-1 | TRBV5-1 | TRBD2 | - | TGCGCCAGCAGCTTGGATGGACTAGCGGGAGGAAGCTACAATGAGCAGTTCTTC | CASSLDGLAGGSYNEQFF
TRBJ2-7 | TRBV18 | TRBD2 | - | TGTGCCAGCTCACCACGGCACGGAGCGGGAGGTTTTCTGCTCGAGCAGTACTTC | CASSPRHGAGGFLLEQYF
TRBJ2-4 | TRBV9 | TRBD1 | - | TGTGCCAGCAGCGTACAGGGACAGAAGGACATTCAGTACTTC | CASSVQGQKDIQYF
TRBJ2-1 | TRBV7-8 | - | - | TGTGCCAGCAGCTACCCGGCTGGGCCCCCCCCTGAGCAGTTCTTC | CASSYPAGPPPEQFF
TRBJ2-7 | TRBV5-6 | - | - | TGTGCCAGCAGCTTCGGCAGGTCCTACGAGCAGTACTTC | CASSFGRSYEQYF
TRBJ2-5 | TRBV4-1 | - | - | TGCGCCAGCAGCCCGGGGAGGGGGGCTAGGGAGACCCAGTACTTC | CASSPGRGARETQYF
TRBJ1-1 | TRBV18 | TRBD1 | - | TGTGCCAGCTCAACAGGGACAGGGAAGAGTTTCGGTGAAGCTTTCTTT | CASSTGTGKSFGEAFF
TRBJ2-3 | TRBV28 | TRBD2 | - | TGTGCCAGCAGTACTAGCGGGAGGGCTGCAGATACGCAGTATTTT | CASSTSGRAADTQYF
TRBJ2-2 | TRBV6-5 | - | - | TGTGCCAGCAGTTACGGCGGAACCGGGGAGCTGTTTTTT | CASSYGGTGELFF
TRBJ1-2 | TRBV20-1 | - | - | TGCAGTGCCCTACGCGTTGAAGGCTACACCTTC | CSALRVEGYTF
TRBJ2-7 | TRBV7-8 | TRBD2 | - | TGTGCCAGCAGCTTAGTGCAGAGGCTACTAGCGGAAAACCCCTACGAGCAGTACTTC | CASSLVQRLLAENPYEQYF
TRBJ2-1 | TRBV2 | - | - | TGTGCCAGCAGTACCGGGACTTTCTACAATGAGCAGTTCTTC | CASSTGTFYNEQFF
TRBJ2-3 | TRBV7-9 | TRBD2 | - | TGTGCCAGCAGCTTGGGAGGGCCCCGCACAGATACGCAGTATTTT | CASSLGGPRTDTQYF
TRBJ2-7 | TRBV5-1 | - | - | TGCGCCAGCAGCCCAGGACAAAGCTCCTACGAGCAGTACTTC | CASSPGQSSYEQYF
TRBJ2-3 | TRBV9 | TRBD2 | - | TGTGCCAGCAGCGTGCTAGCGGGAGGCGATACGCAGTATTTT | CASSVLAGGDTQYF
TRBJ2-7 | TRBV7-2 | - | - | TGTGCCAGCAGCTTGTGGGGGCTAATCTCCTCCGAGCAGTACTTC | CASSLWGLISSEQYF
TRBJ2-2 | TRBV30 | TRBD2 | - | TGTGCCTGGAGGGGACTAGCGGGAGTCATCAACACCGGGGAGCTGTTTTTT | CAWRGLAGVINTGELFF
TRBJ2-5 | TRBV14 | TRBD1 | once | TGTGCCAGCAGCCGATGGACAGGGGGTGAAGAGACCCAGTACTTC | CASSRWTGGEETQYF
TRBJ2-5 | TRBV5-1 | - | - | TGCGCCAGCAGCTACACCGCCGCACGGTCGACCCAGTACTTC | CASSYTAARSTQYF